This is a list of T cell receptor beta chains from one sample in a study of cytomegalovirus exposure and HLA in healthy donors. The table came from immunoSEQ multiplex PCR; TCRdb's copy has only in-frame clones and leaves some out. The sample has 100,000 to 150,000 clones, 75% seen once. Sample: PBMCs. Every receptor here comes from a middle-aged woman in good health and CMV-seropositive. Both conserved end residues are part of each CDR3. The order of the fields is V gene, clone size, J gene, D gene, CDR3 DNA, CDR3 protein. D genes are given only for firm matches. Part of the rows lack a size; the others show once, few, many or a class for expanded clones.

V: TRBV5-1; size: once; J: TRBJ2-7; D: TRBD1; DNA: TGCGCCAGCAGCGAAACGGACAGGGGGCCGGGGGAGCAGTACTTC; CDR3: CASSETDRGPGEQYF
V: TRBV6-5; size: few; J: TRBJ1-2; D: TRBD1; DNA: TGTGCCAGCAGTTATGGGACAGAGACCCAAACAGGTGGCTACACCTTC; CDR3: CASSYGTETQTGGYTF
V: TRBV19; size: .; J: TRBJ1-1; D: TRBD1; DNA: TGTGCCAGCCAGGGGGGTAACACTGAAGCTTTCTTT; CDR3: CASQGGNTEAFF
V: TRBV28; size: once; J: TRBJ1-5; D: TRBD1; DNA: TGTGCCAGCACCGGGGACAGGGAGGATCAGCCCCAGCATTTT; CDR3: CASTGDREDQPQHF
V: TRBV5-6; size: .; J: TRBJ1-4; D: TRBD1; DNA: TGTGCCAGCAGCCGGACAGGTCTTAATGAAAAACTGTTTTTT; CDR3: CASSRTGLNEKLFF
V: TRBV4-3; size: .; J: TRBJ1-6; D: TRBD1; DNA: TGCGCCAGCAGCCAGGATGGACAGGGGGATTCACCCCTCCACTTT; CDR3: CASSQDGQGDSPLHF
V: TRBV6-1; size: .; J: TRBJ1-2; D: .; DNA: TGTGCCAGCCCCGTCTTCGCCGGGTCTTCAGGCTACACCTTC; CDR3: CASPVFAGSSGYTF
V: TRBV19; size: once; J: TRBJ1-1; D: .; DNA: TGTGCCAGTAGTCGACAGGCCCAGGGGAACACTGAAGCTTTCTTT; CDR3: CASSRQAQGNTEAFF
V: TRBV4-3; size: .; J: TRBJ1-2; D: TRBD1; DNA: TGCGCCAGCAGCCAAGAAAGGAGGGGAAGGACAGGCTATGGCTACACCTTC; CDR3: CASSQERRGRTGYGYTF
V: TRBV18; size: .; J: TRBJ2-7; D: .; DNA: TGTGCCAGCTCACCCGGGACTGCTTCCTACGAGCAGTACTTC; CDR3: CASSPGTASYEQYF
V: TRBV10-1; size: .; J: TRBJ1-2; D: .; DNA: TGCGCCAGCAGTTGTCAGGGCGGCTATGGCTACACCTTC; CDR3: CASSCQGGYGYTF
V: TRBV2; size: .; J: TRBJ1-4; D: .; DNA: TGTGCCAGCAGTGACGGGAGGTCTAATGAAAAACTGTTTTTT; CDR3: CASSDGRSNEKLFF
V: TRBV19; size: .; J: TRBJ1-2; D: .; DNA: TGTGCCAGTAGTCCAGGCCCTACCTATGGCTACACCTTC; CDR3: CASSPGPTYGYTF
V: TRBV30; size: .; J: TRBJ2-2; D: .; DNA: TGTGCCTGGGGGAGTAGCGGAGGCTTCACCGGGGAGCTGTTTTTT; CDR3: CAWGSSGGFTGELFF
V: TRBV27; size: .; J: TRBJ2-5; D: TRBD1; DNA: TGTGCCAGCAGCCCAGGGGGCGCGATACGTGAGACCCAGTACTTC; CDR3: CASSPGGAIRETQYF
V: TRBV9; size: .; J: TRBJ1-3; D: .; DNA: TGTGCCAGCAGCGTAGCTAGTGGAAACACCATATATTTT; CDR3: CASSVASGNTIYF
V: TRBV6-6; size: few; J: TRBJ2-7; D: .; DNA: TGTGCCAGCAGATCCGGGAACTTCTACGAGCAGTACTTC; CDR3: CASRSGNFYEQYF
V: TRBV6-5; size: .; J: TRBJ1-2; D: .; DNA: TGTGCCAGCAATAGAAACCGGGACTCCCCCTATGGCTACACCTTC; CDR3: CASNRNRDSPYGYTF
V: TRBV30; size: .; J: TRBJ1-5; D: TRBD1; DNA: TGTGCCTGGAAAGGACAGGGGGTAGGTCAGCCCCAGCATTTT; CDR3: CAWKGQGVGQPQHF
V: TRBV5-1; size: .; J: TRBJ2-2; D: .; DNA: TGCGCCAGCAGCATAGGACTGGGCCCCGGGGAGCTGTTTTTT; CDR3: CASSIGLGPGELFF
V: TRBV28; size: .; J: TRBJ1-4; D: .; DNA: TGTGCCAGCAGCTCCACTCAGGGTTCTGAAAAACTGTTTTTT; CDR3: CASSSTQGSEKLFF
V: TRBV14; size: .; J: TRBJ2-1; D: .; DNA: TGTGCCAGCAGCGCGGGGGCGCTTGATCCGTTCTTC; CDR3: CASSAGALDPFF
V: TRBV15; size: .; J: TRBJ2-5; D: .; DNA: TGTGCCACCAGCAGAGATACGGGGAGTGGGACCCAGTACTTC; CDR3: CATSRDTGSGTQYF
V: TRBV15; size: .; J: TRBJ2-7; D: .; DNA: TGTGCCACCAGCTTAGGGACATCCGTCTACGAGCAGTACTTC; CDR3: CATSLGTSVYEQYF
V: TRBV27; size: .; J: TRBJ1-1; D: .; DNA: TGTGCCAGCAGTTTAGATCGGGGGAACACTGAAGCTTTCTTT; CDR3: CASSLDRGNTEAFF
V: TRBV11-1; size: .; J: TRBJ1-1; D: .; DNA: TGTGCCAGCAGCACCCCCGGGGCGGGGGCTGAAGCTTTCTTT; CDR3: CASSTPGAGAEAFF
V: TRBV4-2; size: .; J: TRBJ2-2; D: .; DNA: TGTGCCAGCAGCCCAGAAAAGGGGCAGGGATTGTCCGGGGAGCTGTTTTTT; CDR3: CASSPEKGQGLSGELFF
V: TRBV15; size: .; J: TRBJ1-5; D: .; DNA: TGTGCCACCAGCAGAGATCCCCCAGGCACTATCGCGGGAGGCAATCAGCCCCAGCATTTT; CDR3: CATSRDPPGTIAGGNQPQHF